Presented here are 21 T cell receptor beta chains from one specimen sequenced in a study of T cells in localized non-small cell lung cancer. Only in-frame clones appear in the TCRdb table, and some are missing; sequencing was by immunoSEQ multiplex PCR. The table has around 29,000 clones, approximately 90% seen once. The specimen was peripheral blood, collected before any cancer treatment. These receptors all stem from a female donor older than 55 with stage III squamous cell lung carcinoma.

This chain uses TRBV5-1 with TRBJ2-2; TRBD2 agrees at 10 bases. Germline CDR1 and CDR2: SGHRS and YFSETQ. The CDR3 extends over 15 amino acids. Trimming cost V 3 bases and J 4 bases; bases outside gene matches: 3. The CDR3 is CASSSGLALTGELFF. CDR3 sequence (DNA): TGCGCCAGCAGCTCGGGACTAGCGCTCACCGGGGAGCTGTTTTTT.

The chain uses TRBV11-2 and TRBJ2-5; 7 positions match TRBD2. Germline V lookup: CDR1 SGHAT, CDR2 FQNNGV. The CDR3 runs 17 residues. V lost 1 base and J lost 2; bases outside the gene matches: 10. The CDR3 is CASSLGASGGQQETQYF. CDR3 in DNA: TGTGCCAGCAGCTTAGGTGCTAGCGGAGGTCAACAAGAGACCCAGTACTTC.

The chain is built from TRBV19 and TRBJ1-5; D is uncertain. V was clipped by 1 base and J by 0 bases, with 10 bases between them. The germline V gene has CDR1 LNHDA and CDR2 SQIVND (reference sequence). The CDR3 has 16 amino acids. CDR3 in DNA: TGTGCCAGTAGTATAGTCGTCCCTATTAGCAATCAGCCCCAGCATTTT. As protein: CASSIVVPISNQPQHF.

The V call is TRBV7-3, the J call TRBJ2-5, with D tentatively TRBD1 (6 bases). From germline, CDR1 is SGHTA and CDR2 FQGTGA. The CDR3 is made up of 14 amino acids. Trimming took off 5 bases at V and 1 base at J, with 11 bases between the two ends. The CDR3 loop is CASSPTGLQETQYF. Written as DNA, the CDR3 is TGTGCCAGCAGCCCTACAGGGCTCCAAGAGACCCAGTACTTC.

The J gene is TRBJ1-4, the V gene TRBV9, with 8 bases lining up with TRBD1. After removal of 2 bases from V and 4 bases from J, the junction contained 1 base not matched to a gene. Germline CDR1 SGDLS, CDR2 YYNGEE. This CDR3 region has 14 residues. CDR3 amino acids: CASSVGTGNEKLFF. CDR3 DNA: TGTGCCAGCAGCGTGGGGACAGGTAATGAAAAACTGTTTTTT.

The chain joins TRBV7-9 to TRBJ1-4; 8 bases are a match to TRBD1. The ends lost 6 bases at V and 5 bases at J; junction bases unmatched: 8. Germline V lookup: CDR1 SEHNR, CDR2 FQNEAQ (reference sequence). This CDR3 has 15 residues. The CDR3 DNA follows: TGTGCCAGCAGTCCTGGACAGGGTTCCAATGAAAAACTGTTTTTT. It codes for CASSPGQGSNEKLFF.

This clone was recorded once. V usage is TRBV28 and J usage is TRBJ1-5; D gene uncertain. Germline lookup yields CDR1 MDHEN and CDR2 SYDVKM. This CDR3 has 12 residues. V lost 1 base, J lost 7 bases, and 5 bases lay in between. The CDR3 region has the DNA TGTGCCAGCAGTTTATTGGAGCAGCCCCAGCATTTT. Translating gives CASSLLEQPQHF.

The chain employs TRBV5-4 and TRBJ1-1; D is possibly TRBD1 (5 bases). Per the germline V gene, CDR1 is SGHNT and CDR2 is YYREEE (reference sequence). Trimming left V 1 base short and J 1 base short, with 11 bases between. The CDR3 has 15 residues. Here the CDR3 DNA reads TGTGCCAGCAGCTTGTTAGGTCAGGGGAACACTGAAGCTTTCTTT. Its translation is CASSLLGQGNTEAFF.

This sequence joins TRBV5-1 and TRBJ1-1, with D perhaps matching TRBD1 (5 bases). Between the trimmed V and J ends, which lost 1 base and 7 bases, there was a span of 17 bases. The CDR3 contains 15 residues. Germline V CDR1 and CDR2: SGHRS, YFSETQ. CDR3 protein: CASSLIPDGGNEAFF. The DNA for the CDR3 is TGCGCCAGCAGCTTGATCCCCGATGGGGGGAATGAAGCTTTCTTT.

The rearrangement joins TRBV7-3 to TRBJ2-5; D possibly corresponds to TRBD2 (5 bases). CDR3 length: 15 residues. The V and J ends lost 3 bases and 4 bases respectively, with 15 bases between them. Germline-derived CDR1 and CDR2 are SGHTA and FQGTGA. The CDR3 DNA reads as TGTGCCAGCAGCTTGACGGGGTCCGATCGAGAGACCCAGTACTTC. Its protein is CASSLTGSDRETQYF.

The chain links TRBV6-5 to TRBJ1-2; 11 positions agree with TRBD1. Germline loops: CDR1 MNHEY, CDR2 SVGAGI. The CDR3 has 15 residues. Trimming at V came to 2 bases and at J to 8 bases, leaving 7 bases not matched to a gene. The CDR3 region has the DNA TGTGCCAGCAGTTACAGGGGGACAGGGGGGAACGGCTACACCTTC. Protein sequence: CASSYRGTGGNGYTF.

This clone was counted between two and nine times. The gene calls are TRBV4-2 and TRBJ2-1, with 12 bases fitting TRBD2. The CDR3 covers 16 residues. Germline-derived CDR1 and CDR2 are LGHNA and YNFKEQ. The V segment lost 1 base and the J segment 7 bases; nucleotides outside the gene matches: 5. The CDR3 bases are TGTGCCAGCAGCCAAGGGACTAGCGGGATAACGAATGAGCAGTTCTTC. Its translation is CASSQGTSGITNEQFF.

This chain joins TRBV11-2 and TRBJ2-7; D not certain. The length of the CDR3 is 11 residues. Germline CDR1 is SGHAT and CDR2 is FQNNGV. Trimming took 3 bases from V and 3 from J, leaving 3 bases between them. The CDR3 bases are TGTGCCAGCAGCTTTAGCTACGAGCAGTACTTC. This translates into CASSFSYEQYF.

The chain recombines TRBV7-9 with TRBJ2-5; D call uncertain. This CDR3 is 13 amino acids long. Germline V gene sequence: CDR1 SEHNR, CDR2 FQNEAQ (reference sequence). The ends were cut back, 5 bases at V and 0 bases at J, with 7 bases in the middle. The CDR3 DNA sequence: TGTGCCAGCAGCACGTCGTACCAAGAGACCCAGTACTTC. This codes for CASSTSYQETQYF.

The CDR3 DNA sequence: TGTGCCAGCAGTTCCCTAGCGGGAGGAGTCACCGGGGAGCTGTTTTTT. Translation: CASSSLAGGVTGELFF. The V call is TRBV5-6, the J call TRBJ2-2, with 11 bases fitting TRBD2. This CDR3 region has 16 residues. J lost 4 bases, V lost 5 bases, and 7 bases had no gene match. The V gene's germline CDR1 is SGHDT and CDR2 YYEEEE.

The chain is built from TRBV28 and TRBJ2-3, with TRBD2 matching over 7 bases. The CDR3 runs to 15 residues. Germline V lookup: CDR1 MDHEN, CDR2 SYDVKM. V gave up 5 bases and J gave up 4 bases; unmatched junction bases: 9. CDR3 amino acids: CASSPVRGVADTQYF. For the CDR3, the DNA is TGTGCCAGCAGTCCTGTTCGGGGGGTGGCAGATACGCAGTATTTT.

The chain joins TRBV9 to TRBJ1-2, with D unclear. Germline assignment: CDR1 SGDLS and CDR2 YYNGEE. The germline V and J ends were trimmed by 0 bases and 2 bases, with 5 bases remaining between them. This CDR3 is 13 amino acids long. The CDR3: CASSVAGNYGYTF. As DNA, the CDR3 is TGTGCCAGCAGCGTAGCGGGGAACTATGGCTACACCTTC.

The V call is TRBV5-4, the J call TRBJ2-3, with D possibly being TRBD1 (8 bases). The CDR3 contains 17 residues. The V gene lost 2 bases and the J gene lost 6 bases, with 22 bases spanning the gap. Per the germline V gene, CDR1 is SGHNT and CDR2 is YYREEE (reference sequence). CDR3 residues: CASSFTQGGPPIDTQYF. The CDR3 DNA reads TGTGCCAGCAGCTTCACACAGGGGGGGCCTCCTATCGATACGCAGTATTTT.

This chain joins TRBV7-9 and TRBJ2-7; TRBD2 aligns across 9 bases. Germline V gene sequence: CDR1 SEHNR, CDR2 FQNEAQ (reference sequence). Trimming at V came to 6 bases and at J to 5 bases, leaving 5 bases not matched to a gene. The CDR3 has 13 amino acids. The CDR3, as DNA: TGTGCCAGCAGTATGGCGGGGGGGCACGAGCAGTACTTC. This sequence encodes CASSMAGGHEQYF. Using reference TRBV7-9 and TRBJ2-7 for the parts outside the CDR3, the full variable domain is DTGVSQNPRHKITKRGQNVTFRCDPISEHNRLYWYRQTLGQGPEFLTYFQNEAQLEKSRLLSDRFSAERPKGSFSTLEIQRTEQGDSAMYLCASSMAGGHEQYFGPGTRLTVT.

The chain recombines TRBV19 with TRBJ2-1; TRBD2 is a possible D gene (5 bases). CDR1 is LNHDA and CDR2 is SQIVND in the germline V gene (reference sequence). Trimming left V 1 base short and J 9 bases short, with 16 bases between. CDR3 length: 15 amino acids. The CDR3 reads CASSIAGSKQVEQFF. CDR3 nucleotide sequence: TGTGCCAGTAGTATAGCGGGATCGAAGCAGGTTGAGCAGTTCTTC.

V and J are TRBV12-5 and TRBJ2-3, with 14 bases lining up with TRBD2. Germline CDR1 and CDR2: LGHNT and FRNRAP. This CDR3 contains 19 residues. The ends lost 6 bases at V and 3 bases at J; junction bases unmatched: 14. The CDR3 DNA sequence: TGTGCTAGTGGACCGATGGGGGGACTAGCGGGAGATTTGACAGATACGCAGTATTTT. Its protein is CASGPMGGLAGDLTDTQYF.